The rows below give T cell receptor beta chains drawn from one sample of a study of somatic mutations in cytotoxic T cells in rheumatoid arthritis. Profiling relied on immunoSEQ multiplex PCR, and the TCRdb table lists in-frame clones only, not all of them. The sample shows over 15,000 clones, over 60% of them seen only once. Sequenced sample: CD8+ T cells sorted from blood. Source of these receptors: an adult with rheumatoid arthritis. CDR3s include the opening cysteine and the closing phenylalanine or tryptophan. A D gene is named only where the DNA matches it firmly. Only some rows state a clone size, as once, few, many or a class for expanded clones.

j_call	d_call	clone_size	v_call	cdr3_nt	cdr3_aa
TRBJ2-1	TRBD2	.	TRBV7-9	TGTGCCAGCAGCCATAGCGGGGATAGTTCCTACAATGAGCAGTTCTTC	CASSHSGDSSYNEQFF
TRBJ2-6	.	.	TRBV5-4	TGTGCCAGCGCAATAAGATCCGGGGCCAACGTCCTGACTTTC	CASAIRSGANVLTF
TRBJ2-6	TRBD1	.	TRBV15	TGTGCCACCCTTCCCCGGGACAGGGCAGCTGGGGCCAACGTCCTGACTTTC	CATLPRDRAAGANVLTF
TRBJ1-4	TRBD1	.	TRBV4-1	TGCGCCAGCAGCCAAGATGCGGGACAGAACCCTAATGAAAAACTGTTTTTT	CASSQDAGQNPNEKLFF
TRBJ2-2	.	.	TRBV6-5	TGTGCCAGCAGTTACTTGCGTAGGACCGGGGAGCTGTTTTTT	CASSYLRRTGELFF
TRBJ1-1	TRBD1	few	TRBV27	TGTGCCATCGGACAGGGTAATGAAGCTTTCTTT	CAIGQGNEAFF
TRBJ2-7	.	.	TRBV7-9	TGTGCCAGCAGCTCACAGGGCTACGAGCAGTACTTC	CASSSQGYEQYF
TRBJ2-1	TRBD2	.	TRBV9	TGTGCCAGCAGCGTCGATATGGGACTAGCGTTGAATGAGCAGTTCTTC	CASSVDMGLALNEQFF
TRBJ2-5	.	.	TRBV5-5	TGTGCCAGCAGCACCAAGCTTTTCGGGATGACGGTTGAAGAGACCCAGTACTTC	CASSTKLFGMTVEETQYF
TRBJ2-3	.	.	TRBV7-2	TGTGCCAGCAGCTTTTGGGGCAGTGAAGCAGATACGCAGTATTTT	CASSFWGSEADTQYF